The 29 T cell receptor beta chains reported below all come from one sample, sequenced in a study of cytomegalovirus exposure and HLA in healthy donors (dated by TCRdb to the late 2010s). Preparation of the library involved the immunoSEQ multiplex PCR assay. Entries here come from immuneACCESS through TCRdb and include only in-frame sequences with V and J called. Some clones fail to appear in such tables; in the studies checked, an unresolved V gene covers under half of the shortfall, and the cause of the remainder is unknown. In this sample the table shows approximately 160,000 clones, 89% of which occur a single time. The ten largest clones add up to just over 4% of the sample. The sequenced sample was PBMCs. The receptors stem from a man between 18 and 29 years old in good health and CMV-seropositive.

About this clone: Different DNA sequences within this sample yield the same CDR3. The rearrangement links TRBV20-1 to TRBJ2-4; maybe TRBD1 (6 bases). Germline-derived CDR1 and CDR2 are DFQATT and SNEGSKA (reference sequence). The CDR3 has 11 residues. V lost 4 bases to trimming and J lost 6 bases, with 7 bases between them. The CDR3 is CSAKDRNIQYF. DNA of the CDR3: TGCAGTGCTAAGGACAGAAACATTCAGTACTTC.

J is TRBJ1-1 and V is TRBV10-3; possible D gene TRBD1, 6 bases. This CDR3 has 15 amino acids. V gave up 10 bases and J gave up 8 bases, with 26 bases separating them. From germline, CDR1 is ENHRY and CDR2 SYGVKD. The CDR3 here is CASVQLDRKGREAFF. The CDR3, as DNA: TGTGCCAGCGTACAGTTGGACAGAAAAGGGCGAGAAGCTTTCTTT.

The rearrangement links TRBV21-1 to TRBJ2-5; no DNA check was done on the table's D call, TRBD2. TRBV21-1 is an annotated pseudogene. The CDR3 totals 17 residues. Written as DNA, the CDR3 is TGTGCCAGCAGCAAAACTAGCGCTTCGATTCCACAAGAGACCCAGTACTTC. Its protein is CASSKTSASIPQETQYF.

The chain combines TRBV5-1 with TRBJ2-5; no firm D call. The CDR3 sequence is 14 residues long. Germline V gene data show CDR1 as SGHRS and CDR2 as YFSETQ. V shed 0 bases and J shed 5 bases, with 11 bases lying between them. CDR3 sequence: CASSLVSSTETQYF. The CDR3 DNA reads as TGCGCCAGCAGCTTGGTGTCTAGTACGGAGACCCAGTACTTC.

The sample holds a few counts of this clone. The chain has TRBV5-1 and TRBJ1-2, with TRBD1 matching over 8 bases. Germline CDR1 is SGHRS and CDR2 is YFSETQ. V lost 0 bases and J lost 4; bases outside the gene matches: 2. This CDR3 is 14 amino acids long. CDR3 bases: TGCGCCAGCAGCTTGGACAGGGGGATCTATGGCTACACCTTC. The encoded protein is CASSLDRGIYGYTF.

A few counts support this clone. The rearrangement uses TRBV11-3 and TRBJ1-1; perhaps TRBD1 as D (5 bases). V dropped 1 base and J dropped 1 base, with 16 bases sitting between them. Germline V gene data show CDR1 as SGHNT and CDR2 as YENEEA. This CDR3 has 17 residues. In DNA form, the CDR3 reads TGTGCCAGCAGCTTAGTTTGGCGGGGACGCAGGAACACTGAAGCTTTCTTT. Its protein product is CASSLVWRGRRNTEAFF.

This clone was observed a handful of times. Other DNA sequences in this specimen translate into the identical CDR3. The CDR3 spells CASSLGQGSTEAFF. The DNA for the CDR3 is TGTGCCAGCAGCTTAGGACAGGGATCCACTGAAGCTTTCTTT. The rearrangement joins TRBV7-9 to TRBJ1-1, with 7 bases aligning to TRBD1. Losses at the gene ends were 1 base for V and 4 bases for J; bases not matched to a gene: 3. This CDR3 comprises 14 residues. Germline V CDR1 and CDR2: SEHNR, FQNEAQ (reference sequence).

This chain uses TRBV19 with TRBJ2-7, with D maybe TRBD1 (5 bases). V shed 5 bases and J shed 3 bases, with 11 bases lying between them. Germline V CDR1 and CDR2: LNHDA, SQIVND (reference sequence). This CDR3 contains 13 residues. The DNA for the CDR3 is TGTGCCAGTAGTTTCGGACACGACTACGAGCAGTACTTC. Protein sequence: CASSFGHDYEQYF.

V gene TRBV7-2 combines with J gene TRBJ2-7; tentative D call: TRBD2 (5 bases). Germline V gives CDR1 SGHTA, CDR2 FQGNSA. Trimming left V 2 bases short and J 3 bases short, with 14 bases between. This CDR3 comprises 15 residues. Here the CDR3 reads CASSLLTGMDYEQYF. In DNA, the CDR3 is TGTGCCAGCAGCTTACTTACGGGAATGGACTACGAGCAGTACTTC.

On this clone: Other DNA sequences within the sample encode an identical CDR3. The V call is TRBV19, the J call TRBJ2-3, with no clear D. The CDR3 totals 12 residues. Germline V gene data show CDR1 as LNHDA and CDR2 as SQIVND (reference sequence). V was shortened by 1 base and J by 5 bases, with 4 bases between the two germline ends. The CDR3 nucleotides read TGTGCCAGTAGTATAGGAGGAGATACGCAGTATTTT. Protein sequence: CASSIGGDTQYF.

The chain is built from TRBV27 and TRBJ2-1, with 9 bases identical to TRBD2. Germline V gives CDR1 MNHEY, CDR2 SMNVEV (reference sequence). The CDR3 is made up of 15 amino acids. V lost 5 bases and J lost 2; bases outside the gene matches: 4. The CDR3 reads CASSQIAGAYNEQFF. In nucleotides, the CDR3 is TGTGCCAGCAGTCAAATAGCGGGAGCCTACAATGAGCAGTTCTTC.

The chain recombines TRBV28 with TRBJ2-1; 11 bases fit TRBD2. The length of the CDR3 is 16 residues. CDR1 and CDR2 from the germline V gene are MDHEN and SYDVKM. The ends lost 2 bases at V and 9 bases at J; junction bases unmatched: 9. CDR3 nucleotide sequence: TGTGCCAGCAGTTTAATGGGGCTAGCGGGGGGCGGTGAGCAGTTCTTC. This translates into CASSLMGLAGGGEQFF.

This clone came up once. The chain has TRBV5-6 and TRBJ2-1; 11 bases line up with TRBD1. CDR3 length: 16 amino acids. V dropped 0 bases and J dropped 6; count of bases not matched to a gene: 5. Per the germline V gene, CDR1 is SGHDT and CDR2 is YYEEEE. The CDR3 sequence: CASSLARDRGFNEQFF. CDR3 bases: TGTGCCAGCAGCTTGGCCCGGGACAGGGGGTTCAATGAGCAGTTCTTC.

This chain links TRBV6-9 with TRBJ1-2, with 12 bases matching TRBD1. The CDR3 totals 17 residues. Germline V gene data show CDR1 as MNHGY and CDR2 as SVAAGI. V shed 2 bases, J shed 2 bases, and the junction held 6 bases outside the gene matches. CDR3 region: CASSYEGQGASNYGYTF. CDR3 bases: TGTGCCAGCAGTTATGAGGGACAGGGGGCGTCGAACTATGGCTACACCTTC.

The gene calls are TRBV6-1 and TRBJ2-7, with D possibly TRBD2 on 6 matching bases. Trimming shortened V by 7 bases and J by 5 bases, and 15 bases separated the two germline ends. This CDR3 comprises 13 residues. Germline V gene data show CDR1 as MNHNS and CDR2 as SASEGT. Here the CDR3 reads CASIAAGWDEQYF. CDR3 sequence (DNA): TGTGCCAGCATCGCCGCGGGGTGGGACGAGCAGTACTTC.

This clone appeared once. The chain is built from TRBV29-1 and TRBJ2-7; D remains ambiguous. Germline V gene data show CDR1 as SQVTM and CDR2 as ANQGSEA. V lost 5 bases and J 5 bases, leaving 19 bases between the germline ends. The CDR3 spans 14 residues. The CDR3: CSVFRPDTSNEQYF. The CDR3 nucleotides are TGCAGCGTTTTTCGCCCCGACACAAGCAACGAGCAGTACTTC.

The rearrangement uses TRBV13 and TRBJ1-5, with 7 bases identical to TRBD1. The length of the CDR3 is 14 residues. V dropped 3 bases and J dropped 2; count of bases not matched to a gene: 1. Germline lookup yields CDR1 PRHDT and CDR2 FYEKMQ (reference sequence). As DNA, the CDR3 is TGTGCCAGCAGCTTCGGACAGGGCAATCAGCCCCAGCATTTT. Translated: CASSFGQGNQPQHF.

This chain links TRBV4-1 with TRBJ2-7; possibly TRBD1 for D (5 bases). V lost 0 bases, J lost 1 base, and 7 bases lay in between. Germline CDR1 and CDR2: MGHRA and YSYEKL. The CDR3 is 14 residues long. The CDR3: CASSQDHRSYEQYF. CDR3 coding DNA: TGCGCCAGCAGCCAAGATCACAGGTCCTACGAGCAGTACTTC.

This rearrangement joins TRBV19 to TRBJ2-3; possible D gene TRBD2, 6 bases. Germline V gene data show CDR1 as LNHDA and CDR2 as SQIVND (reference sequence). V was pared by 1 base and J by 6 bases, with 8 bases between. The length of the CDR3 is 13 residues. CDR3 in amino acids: CASSIVAGDTQYF. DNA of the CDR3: TGTGCCAGTAGTATAGTCGCGGGGGATACGCAGTATTTT.

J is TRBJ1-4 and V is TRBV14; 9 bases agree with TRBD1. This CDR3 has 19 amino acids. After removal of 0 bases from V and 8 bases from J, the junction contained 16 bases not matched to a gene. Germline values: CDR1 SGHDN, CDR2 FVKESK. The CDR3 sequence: CASSQDASLWHRGLEKLFF. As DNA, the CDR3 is TGTGCCAGCAGCCAAGACGCCTCTCTGTGGCACAGGGGGCTCGAAAAACTGTTTTTT. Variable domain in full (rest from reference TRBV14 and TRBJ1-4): EAGVTQFPSHSVIEKGQTVTLRCDPISGHDNLYWYRRVMGKEIKFLLHFVKESKQDESGMPNNRFLAERTGGTYSTLKVQPAELEDSGVYFCASSQDASLWHRGLEKLFFGSGTQLSVL.

The CDR3 reads CASAHRGNTEAFF. The CDR3 DNA follows: TGTGCCAGCGCTCACCGGGGAAACACTGAAGCTTTCTTT. The rearrangement links TRBV5-8 to TRBJ1-1; the D is unclear. CDR3 length equals 13 residues. Deletions cut 7 bases from V and 2 bases from J, with 12 bases between. Germline V gives CDR1 SGHTS, CDR2 YDEGEE.

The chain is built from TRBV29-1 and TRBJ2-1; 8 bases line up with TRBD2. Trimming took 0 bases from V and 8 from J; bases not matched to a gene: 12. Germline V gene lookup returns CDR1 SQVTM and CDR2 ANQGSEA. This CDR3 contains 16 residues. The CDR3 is CSVEEGGSGMGDEQFF. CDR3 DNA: TGCAGCGTTGAAGAGGGGGGTAGCGGGATGGGCGATGAGCAGTTCTTC.

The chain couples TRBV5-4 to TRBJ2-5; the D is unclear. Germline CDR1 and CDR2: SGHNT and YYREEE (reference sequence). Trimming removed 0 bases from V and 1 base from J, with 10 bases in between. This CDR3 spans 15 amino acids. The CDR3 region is CASSLAGRFQETQYF. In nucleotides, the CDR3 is TGTGCCAGCAGCTTGGCCGGCAGGTTCCAAGAGACCCAGTACTTC.

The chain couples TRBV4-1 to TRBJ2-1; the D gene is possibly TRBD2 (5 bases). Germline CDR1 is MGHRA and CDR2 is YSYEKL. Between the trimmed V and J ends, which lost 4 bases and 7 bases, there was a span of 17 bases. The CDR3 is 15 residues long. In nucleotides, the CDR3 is TGCGCCAGCAGCCGGGGAACTAGTAGCTTTAATGAGCAGTTCTTC. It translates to CASSRGTSSFNEQFF.

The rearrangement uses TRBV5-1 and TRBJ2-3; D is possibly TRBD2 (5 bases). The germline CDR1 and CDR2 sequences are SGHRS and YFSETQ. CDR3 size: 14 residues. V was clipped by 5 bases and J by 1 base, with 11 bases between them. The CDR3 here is CASSAERGTDTQYF. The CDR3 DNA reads TGCGCCAGCAGTGCGGAGAGGGGCACAGATACGCAGTATTTT. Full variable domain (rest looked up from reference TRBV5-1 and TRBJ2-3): KAGVTQTPRYLIKTRGQQVTLSCSPISGHRSVSWYQQTPGQGLQFLFEYFSETQRNKGNFPGRFSGRQFSNSRSEMNVSTLELGDSALYLCASSAERGTDTQYFGPGTRLTVL.

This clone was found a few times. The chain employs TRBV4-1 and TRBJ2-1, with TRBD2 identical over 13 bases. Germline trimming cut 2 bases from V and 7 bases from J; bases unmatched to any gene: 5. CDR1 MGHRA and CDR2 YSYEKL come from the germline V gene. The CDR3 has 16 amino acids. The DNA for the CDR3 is TGCGCCAGCAGCCAAACACTAGCGGGAGGGCCAAATGAGCAGTTCTTC. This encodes CASSQTLAGGPNEQFF.

CDR3 loop: CASSPIRGRNEKLFF. CDR3 in DNA: TGTGCCAGCAGTCCGATCAGGGGCAGAAATGAAAAACTGTTTTTT. V and J are TRBV27 and TRBJ1-4; weak D call: TRBD1 (6 bases). The V end lost 5 bases, the J end lost 5 bases, and 15 bases lay between the germline ends. CDR1 and CDR2 (germline): MNHEY, SMNVEV (reference sequence). This CDR3 spans 15 amino acids.

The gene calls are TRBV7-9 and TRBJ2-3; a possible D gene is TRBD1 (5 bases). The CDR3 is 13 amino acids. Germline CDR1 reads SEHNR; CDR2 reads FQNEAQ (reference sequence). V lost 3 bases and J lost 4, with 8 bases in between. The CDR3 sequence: CASSLQGSDTQYF. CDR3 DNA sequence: TGTGCCAGCAGCTTGCAGGGATCAGATACGCAGTATTTT.

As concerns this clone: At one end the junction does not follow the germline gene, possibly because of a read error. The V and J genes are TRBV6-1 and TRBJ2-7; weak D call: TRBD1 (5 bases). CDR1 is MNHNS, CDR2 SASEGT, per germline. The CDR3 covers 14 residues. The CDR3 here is CASAGGRASHEQYF. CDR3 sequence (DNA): TGTGCCAGCGCCGGCGGCAGGGCCTCCCACGAGCAGTACTTC.